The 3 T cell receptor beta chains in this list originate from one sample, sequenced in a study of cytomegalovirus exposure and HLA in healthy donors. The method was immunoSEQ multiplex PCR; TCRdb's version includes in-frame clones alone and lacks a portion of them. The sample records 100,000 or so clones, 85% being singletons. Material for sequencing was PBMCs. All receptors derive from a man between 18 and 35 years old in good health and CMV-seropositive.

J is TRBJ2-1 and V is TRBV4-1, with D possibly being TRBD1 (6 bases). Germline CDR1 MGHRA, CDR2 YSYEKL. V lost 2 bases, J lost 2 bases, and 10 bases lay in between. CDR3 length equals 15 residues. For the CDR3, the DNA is TGCGCCAGCAGCCAAACAGGGTTGACCTACAATGAGCAGTTCTTC. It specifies CASSQTGLTYNEQFF.

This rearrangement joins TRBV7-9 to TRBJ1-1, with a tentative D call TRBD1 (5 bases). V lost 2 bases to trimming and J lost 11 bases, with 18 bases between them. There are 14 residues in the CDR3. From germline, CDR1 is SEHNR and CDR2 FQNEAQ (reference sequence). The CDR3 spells CASSLNSGENGAFF. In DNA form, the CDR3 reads TGTGCCAGCAGCTTAAACTCGGGGGAAAATGGGGCTTTCTTT.

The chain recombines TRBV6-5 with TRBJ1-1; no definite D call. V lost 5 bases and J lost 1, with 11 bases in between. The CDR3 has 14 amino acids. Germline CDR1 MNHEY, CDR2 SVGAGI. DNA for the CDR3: TGTGCCAGCAGTCCCCCGGGAGGGAACACTGAAGCTTTCTTT. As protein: CASSPPGGNTEAFF.